This TCR beta chain was recorded in a study of Ad26.COV2.S vaccination and SARS-CoV-2 variants. Treatment denoted: some 19 received Ad26.COV2.S at low or high dose, single or two shots; about 5 received placebo; per-sample allocation not given. Day 63 after the first vaccine or placebo injection was the time point for sampling. Using immunoSEQ multiplex PCR, the repertoire was profiled, and TCRdb retains in-frame clones only, with some absent. The sample has 300,000 to 350,000 clones; roughly 90% are singletons. This TCR came from a person between 18 and 60 years old who received the Ad26.COV2.S COVID-19 vaccine or a placebo. The sample consisted of peripheral blood, taken in a trial of Ad26.COV2.S vaccine versus placebo.

CDR3 protein: CASSVSSTGNTGELFF. In DNA form, the CDR3 reads TGTGCCAGCAGCGTCAGCTCGACAGGGAACACCGGGGAGCTGTTTTTT. The chain couples TRBV7-3 to TRBJ2-2, with TRBD1 as a possible D gene (6 bases). In germline, CDR1 is SGHTA, CDR2 FQGTGA. The V gene lost 5 bases and the J gene lost 1 base, with 14 bases spanning the gap. There are 16 residues in the CDR3.